This TCR beta chain is from a study of cytomegalovirus exposure and HLA in healthy donors. Study outcomes and limitations: Analyzed later, association rates of TCRs varied across HLA loci, with DRB1 most and HLA-C fewest.

As regards this clone: Its cognate antigen is unknown.

The primer mix had 60 Vbeta and 13 Jbeta primers. The data were produced by immunoSEQ multiplex PCR, yet TCRdb's version contains in-frame clones alone and is incomplete. In the table there are around 150,000 clones, roughly 87% of which are singletons. CDR1 and CDR2 (germline): MNHNY, SVGAGI (reference sequence). This CDR3 comprises 16 residues. V dropped 2 bases and J dropped 1 base, with 12 bases sitting between them. This sequence was found in a man over 45 in good health and CMV-seropositive. Sequencing was done on a sample of PBMCs. V gene TRBV6-6 combines with J gene TRBJ1-3; the D gene is possibly TRBD1 (5 bases). This CDR3 reads CASSYRTFKSGNTIYF. CDR3 in DNA: TGTGCCAGCAGTTACCGGACATTCAAATCTGGAAACACCATATATTTT.